This TCR beta chain appears in the sequencing data of a study of blood T cell repertoires in COVID-19. This clone was counted only a few times. Original handling: Nucleated cell counts were estimated from reference gene primer amplification. Clones were sequenced by immunoSEQ multiplex PCR, and TCRdb holds only the in-frame ones, with some missing. Clone size and V and J calls were adopted from that table, with D and trimming inferred from the DNA. Altogether 150,000 or so clones are present, more than 75% being singletons, with the ten largest covering roughly 15%. The CDR3 length is 13 residues. Trimming removed 7 bases at V and 1 base at J, with 8 bases between. Germline values: CDR1 MNHEY, CDR2 SVGAGI.

The sample was peripheral blood. The TCR comes from a human donor with acute or convalescent COVID-19. The donor label of this sample is uncertain. This chain links TRBV6-5 with TRBJ1-5; D perhaps matches TRBD1 (5 bases). CDR3 sequence reads: CASTRGSNQPQHF. DNA for the CDR3: TGTGCCAGCACACGGGGGAGCAATCAGCCCCAGCATTTT.